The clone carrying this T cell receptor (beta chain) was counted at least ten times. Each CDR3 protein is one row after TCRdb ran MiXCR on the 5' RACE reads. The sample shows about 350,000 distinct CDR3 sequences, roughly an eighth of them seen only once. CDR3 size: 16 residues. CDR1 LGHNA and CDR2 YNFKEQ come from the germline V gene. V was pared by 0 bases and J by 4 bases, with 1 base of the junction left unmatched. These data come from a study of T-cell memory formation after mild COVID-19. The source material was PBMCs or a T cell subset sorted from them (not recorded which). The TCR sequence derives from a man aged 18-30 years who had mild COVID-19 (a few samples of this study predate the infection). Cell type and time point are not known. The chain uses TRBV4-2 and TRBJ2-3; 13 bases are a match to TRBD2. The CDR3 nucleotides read TGTGCCAGCAGCCAAGATGGGACTAGCGGGGCAGATACGCAGTATTTT. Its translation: CASSQDGTSGADTQYF.